This T cell receptor (beta chain) was obtained from a study of T cells in Graves' hyperthyroidism and ophthalmopathy (dated by TCRdb to the late 2010s). About the full investigation: Peripheral blood samples were taken at initial diagnosis, before any treatment was given. TCR V-J signatures able to tell the groups apart were searched for in a discovery cohort of 90 to 100 patients, of whom under 45 had Graves' ophthalmopathy and about 60 had stable Graves' hyperthyroidism. Following sampling, methimazole starting at 30 mg daily was given to hyperthyroidism patients, and high-dose intravenous methylprednisolone was given to ophthalmopathy patients. The roughly 99 discovery patients were divided at random into training and test sets in a 7:3 ratio. Thyroid tissue and blood T-cell repertoires from several Graves' hyperthyroidism patients were also compared in the study. The paper reports TCR Vbeta CDR3 sequencing of approximately 140 peripheral blood samples: approximately 41 ophthalmopathy, fewer than 85 hyperthyroidism and 17 progressor patients. Prospective prediction of ophthalmopathy was tested in an independent validation cohort consisting of 18 hyperthyroidism patients and 15 to 17 patients who later progressed to ophthalmopathy.

Overall study outcomes, separate from this receptor: Sample size was not statistically predetermined, and blinding of investigators to group allocation was not performed. In validation, progression to ophthalmopathy was predicted by the model with 55% to 71% sensitivity and approximately 78% specificity, a median of approximately 6.5 months before onset. Ophthalmopathy was separated from stable hyperthyroidism by a 13 V-J signature model, with about 88% sensitivity and roughly 81% specificity obtained in cross-validation and 80%/75% obtained in testing. Most expanded thyroid clonotypes (frequency above 0.001) were also detected in blood, suggesting blood repertoires may reflect thyroid immune responses.

The TCR beta CDR3 regions were amplified from RNA transcripts. The TCR CDR3 was subjected to a first round of RT-PCR using the HTBI primer set and the Qiagen OneStep RT-PCR kit. The libraries were constructed in a second round of multiplex PCR and then size-selected and purified. The libraries were sequenced on an Illumina HiSeq2000 using paired-end 100 bp reads. The source study handled its data this way. SOAPnuke was used to process the raw data, throwing out any read that contained adapters or uncalled bases, had a mean Phred below 15, or lacked an exact constant-primer or identifier match. COPE v1.2.5 was used to merge high-quality paired reads, and clonotypes were defined as unique nucleotide sequences. Clonotypes were aligned to IMGT TRBV, TRBD and TRBJ reference segments using MiTCR v1.1. The analysis was restricted to V-J combinations with a frequency above 0.0001, which together covered 98% to 99.2% of the repertoires. A TCS score was defined as the ratio between F50 (clonal expansion) and ExV (chaos), using BLOSUM62-based TCRdist between CDR3 peptides within each V-J. Welch's t-statistics and random forest reduced around 510 V-J features to fewer than 15, which were used in a naive Bayes classifier (R e1071). Using fastp trimming at Q25 and MiXCR clonotype assembly, TCRdb reanalyzed the public sequencing data and kept in-frame beta chains. Entries are consolidated by CDR3 protein sequence, retaining the most common genes and DNA. Here the V and J calls rest on TCRdb's processing, not on the authors' analysis. For this sample the table gives around 250,000 distinct CDR3 sequences, of which approximately 14% were detected only once. The ten largest clones capture about an eighth of the sample.

Hyperthyroidism patients were newly diagnosed, had a disease duration of under 2 months, and were aged 18 to 65 years. The study excluded patients with uncontrolled infections, other autoimmune diseases, pregnancy or lactation. Diagnoses relied on clinical symptoms, serum thyroxine and TRAb, thyroid ultrasound and orbital computed tomography. For progressor patients, blood was drawn at the first diagnosis of hyperthyroidism, before any ophthalmopathy symptoms had appeared. Ficoll-Paque density gradient centrifugation was used to isolate PBMCs from about 9.4 ml of fresh peripheral blood. Progressor patients were initially diagnosed with Graves' hyperthyroidism and developed ophthalmopathy during follow-up. Total RNA was extracted using Trizol reagent, and RNA quality was assessed on an Agilent 2100 Bioanalyzer. This clonotype has at least ten counts. What this receptor recognizes is not known. No base qualities exist here, and no much larger clone lies one base off it.

Per the germline V gene, MDHEN is the CDR1 and SYDVKM is the CDR2. V has 3 bases trimmed and J has 7 bases trimmed; junction bases matching no gene number 8. From its cysteine to its phenylalanine, the CDR3 spans 14 amino acids. Only CDR3 DNA is held: 42 bases, read in frame from base 1. The sequence came from a woman aged 40-49 years with Graves' hyperthyroidism that later progressed to Graves' ophthalmopathy. The chain couples TRBV28 to TRBJ2-5, with 7 central nucleotides matching TRBD2. The sample comprised blood. The DNA sequence is given as TGTGCCAGCAGTTTCAATCCGGGAGGCGTGACCCAGTACTTC. This gives the protein CASSFNPGGVTQYF. Outside the CDR3, residues come from the reference TRBV28 and TRBJ2-5 proteins, so the full variable domain is: DVKVTQSSRYLVKRTGEKVFLECVQDMDHENMFWYRQDPGLGLRLIYFSYDVKMKEKGDIPEGYSVSREKKERFSLILESASTNQTSMYLCASSFNPGGVTQYFGPGTRLLVL.